This TCR beta chain was recovered during a study of T cells in women clearing cervical HPV infection. Study results and limitations: Each sample's T-cell count was unknown, possibly confounding richness. Repertoire richness, not evenness, was significantly elevated in CIN3+ cases versus controls. TRBV6-7 abundance was lower in cases than controls (0.11% versus 0.16%).

The CDR3 totals 15 residues. V shed 2 bases, J shed 1 base, and the junction held 1 base outside the gene matches. Germline assignment: CDR1 DFQATT and CDR2 SNEGSKA (reference sequence). Comment on this clone: Its antigen is unknown. The sequence runs out 3 residues before the end of the CDR3; the remainder is reconstructed from the germline J gene.

immunoSEQ multiplex PCR used an average of approximately 1,300 ng genomic DNA. The protocol was immunoSEQ multiplex PCR, while the TCRdb copy is restricted to in-frame clones and leaves out a portion. This table holds 45,000 to 50,000 clones. V gene TRBV20-1 combines with J gene TRBJ2-2; TRBD2 agrees at 10 bases. The sequenced sample was blood buffy coat. This clonotype was sampled from a woman between 18 and 75 years old with a cervical HPV16 infection that either progressed to CIN3+ or cleared (not recorded which). This CDR3 reads CSARRLAGNTGELFF. CDR3 DNA (partial): TGCAGTGCTAGAAGACTAGCGGGGAACACCGGGGAG.